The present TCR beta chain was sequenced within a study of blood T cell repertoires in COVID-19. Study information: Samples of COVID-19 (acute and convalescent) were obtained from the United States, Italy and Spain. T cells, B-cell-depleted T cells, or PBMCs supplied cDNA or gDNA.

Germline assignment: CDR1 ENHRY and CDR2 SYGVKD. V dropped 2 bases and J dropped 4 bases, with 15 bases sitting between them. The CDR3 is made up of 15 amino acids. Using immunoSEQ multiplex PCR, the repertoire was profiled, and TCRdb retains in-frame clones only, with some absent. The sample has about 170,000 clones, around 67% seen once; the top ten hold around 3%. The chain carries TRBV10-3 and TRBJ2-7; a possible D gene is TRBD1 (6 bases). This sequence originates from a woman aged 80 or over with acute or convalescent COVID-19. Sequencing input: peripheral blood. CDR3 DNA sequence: TGTGCCATCAGTGAGGAACAGGGAGTGAGGTACGAGCAGTACTTC. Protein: CAISEEQGVRYEQYF.